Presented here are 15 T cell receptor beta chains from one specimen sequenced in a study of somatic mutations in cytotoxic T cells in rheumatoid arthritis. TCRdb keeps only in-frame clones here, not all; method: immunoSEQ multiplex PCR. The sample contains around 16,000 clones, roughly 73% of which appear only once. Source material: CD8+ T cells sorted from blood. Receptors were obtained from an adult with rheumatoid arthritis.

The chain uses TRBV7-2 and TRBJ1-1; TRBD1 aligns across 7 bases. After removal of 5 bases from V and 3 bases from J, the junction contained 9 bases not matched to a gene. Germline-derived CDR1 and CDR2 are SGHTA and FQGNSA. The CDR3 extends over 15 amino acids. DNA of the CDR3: TGTGCCAGCAGCGCATGGACAGGACTTTACACTGAAGCTTTCTTT. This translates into CASSAWTGLYTEAFF.

The CDR3 loop reads CASSLGLAGAYNEQFF. The CDR3 nucleotides read TGCGCCAGCAGCTTGGGACTAGCGGGAGCCTACAATGAGCAGTTCTTC. The chain combines TRBV5-1 with TRBJ2-1, with 12 bases fitting TRBD2. CDR1 is SGHRS, CDR2 YFSETQ, per germline. This CDR3 is built from 16 residues. J lost 2 bases, V lost 0 bases, and 0 bases had no gene match. The full variable domain, its missing parts supplied by reference TRBV5-1 and TRBJ2-1, is KAGVTQTPRYLIKTRGQQVTLSCSPISGHRSVSWYQQTPGQGLQFLFEYFSETQRNKGNFPGRFSGRQFSNSRSEMNVSTLELGDSALYLCASSLGLAGAYNEQFFGPGTRLTVL.

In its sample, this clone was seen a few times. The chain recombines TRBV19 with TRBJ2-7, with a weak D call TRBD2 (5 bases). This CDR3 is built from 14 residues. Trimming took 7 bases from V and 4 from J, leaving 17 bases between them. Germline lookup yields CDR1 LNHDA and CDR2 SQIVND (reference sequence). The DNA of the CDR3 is TGTGCCAGTAACCGGGATCTCAATTCTTACGAGCAGTACTTC. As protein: CASNRDLNSYEQYF.

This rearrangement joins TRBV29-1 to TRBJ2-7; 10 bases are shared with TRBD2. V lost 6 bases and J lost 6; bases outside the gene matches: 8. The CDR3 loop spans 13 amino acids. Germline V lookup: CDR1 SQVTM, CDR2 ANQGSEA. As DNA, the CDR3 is TGCAGCGTCGCAGCGGGAGGGCCGGGCGAGCAGTACTTC. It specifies CSVAAGGPGEQYF.

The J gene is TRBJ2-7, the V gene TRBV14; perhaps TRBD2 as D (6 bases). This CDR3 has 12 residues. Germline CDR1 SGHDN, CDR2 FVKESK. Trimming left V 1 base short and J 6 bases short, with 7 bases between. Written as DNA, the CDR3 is TGTGCCAGCAGCCAAGCCGGGGGCGAGCAGTACTTC. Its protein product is CASSQAGGEQYF. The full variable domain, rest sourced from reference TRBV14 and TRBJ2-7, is EAGVTQFPSHSVIEKGQTVTLRCDPISGHDNLYWYRRVMGKEIKFLLHFVKESKQDESGMPNNRFLAERTGGTYSTLKVQPAELEDSGVYFCASSQAGGEQYFGPGTRLTVT.

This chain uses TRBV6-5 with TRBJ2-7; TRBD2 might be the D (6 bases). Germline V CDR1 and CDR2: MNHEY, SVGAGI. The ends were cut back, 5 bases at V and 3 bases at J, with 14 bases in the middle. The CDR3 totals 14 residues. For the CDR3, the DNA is TGTGCCAGCAGTGGCTACCGGGGGAACTACGAGCAGTACTTC. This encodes CASSGYRGNYEQYF.

The CDR3 loop is CASSLGLAGGPEDTQYF. The DNA of the CDR3 is TGTGCCAGCAGCCTCGGACTAGCGGGAGGGCCGGAAGATACGCAGTATTTT. V is TRBV7-8 and J is TRBJ2-3; TRBD2 aligns across 15 bases. Looked up from germline, CDR1 is SGHVS and CDR2 is FQNEAQ. CDR3 size: 17 residues. Trimming at V came to 5 bases and at J to 5 bases, leaving 8 bases not matched to a gene. The entire variable domain, with the rest obtained from reference TRBV7-8 and TRBJ2-3, is as follows: GAGVSQSPRYKVAKRGQDVALRCDPISGHVSLFWYQQALGQGPEFLTYFQNEAQLDKSGLPSDRFFAERPEGSVSTLKIQRTQQEDSAVYLCASSLGLAGGPEDTQYFGPGTRLTVL.

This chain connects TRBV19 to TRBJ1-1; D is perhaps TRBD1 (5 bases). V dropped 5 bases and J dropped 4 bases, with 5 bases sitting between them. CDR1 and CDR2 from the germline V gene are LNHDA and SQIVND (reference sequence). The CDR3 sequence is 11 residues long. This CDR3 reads CASSQGTEAFF. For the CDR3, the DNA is TGTGCCAGTAGTCAGGGCACTGAAGCTTTCTTT.

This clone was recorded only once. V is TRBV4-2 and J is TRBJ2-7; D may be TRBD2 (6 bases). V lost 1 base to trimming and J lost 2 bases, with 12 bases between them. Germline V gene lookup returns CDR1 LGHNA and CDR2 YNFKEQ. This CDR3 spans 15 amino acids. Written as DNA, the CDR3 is TGTGCCAGCAGCCAAGGATTAGCGGAGACCTACGAGCAGTACTTC. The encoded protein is CASSQGLAETYEQYF.

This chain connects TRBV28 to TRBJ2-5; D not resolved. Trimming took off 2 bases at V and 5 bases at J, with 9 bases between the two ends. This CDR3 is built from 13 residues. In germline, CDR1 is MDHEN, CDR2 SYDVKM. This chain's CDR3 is CASSLGGHETQYF. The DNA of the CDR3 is TGTGCCAGCAGTTTAGGTGGGCACGAGACCCAGTACTTC.

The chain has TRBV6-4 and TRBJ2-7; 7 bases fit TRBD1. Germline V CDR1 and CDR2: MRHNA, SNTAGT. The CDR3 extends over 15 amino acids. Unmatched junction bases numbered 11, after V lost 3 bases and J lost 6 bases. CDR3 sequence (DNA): TGTGCCAGCAGTGAAAGAGGGACAGAGGGCCTCGAGCAGTACTTC. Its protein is CASSERGTEGLEQYF.

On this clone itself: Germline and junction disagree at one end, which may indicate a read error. DNA of the CDR3: TGTGCCAGCAGCTTAGAGGTGGATTCGTCCTTC. This gives the protein CASSLEVDSSF. This chain links TRBV11-2 with TRBJ1-2; D unresolved. CDR1 and CDR2 (germline): SGHAT, FQNNGV. The CDR3 is 11 amino acids.

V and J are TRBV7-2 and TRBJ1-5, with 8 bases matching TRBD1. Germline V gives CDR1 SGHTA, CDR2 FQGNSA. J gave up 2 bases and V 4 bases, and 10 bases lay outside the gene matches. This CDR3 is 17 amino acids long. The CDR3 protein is CASSSEPGGSGNQPQHF. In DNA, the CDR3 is TGTGCCAGCAGCTCGGAGCCAGGGGGCAGTGGCAATCAGCCCCAGCATTTT.

CDR3 sequence reads: CASSLLAGGPQDTQYF. The CDR3 bases are TGTGCCAGCAGCTTACTAGCGGGAGGGCCTCAAGATACGCAGTATTTT. The chain uses TRBV11-2 and TRBJ2-3; 12 bases are shared with TRBD2. V lost 2 bases to trimming and J lost 5 bases; unmatched junction nucleotides: 5. The CDR3 is made up of 16 amino acids. CDR1 and CDR2 (germline): SGHAT, FQNNGV.

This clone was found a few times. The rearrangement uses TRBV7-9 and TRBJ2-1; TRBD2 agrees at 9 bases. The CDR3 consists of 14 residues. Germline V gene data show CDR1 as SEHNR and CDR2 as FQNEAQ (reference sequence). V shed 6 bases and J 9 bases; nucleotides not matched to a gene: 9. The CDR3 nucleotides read TGTGCCAGCAGTAGCGGGAGTAACTGGGGTGAGCAGTTCTTC. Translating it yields CASSSGSNWGEQFF. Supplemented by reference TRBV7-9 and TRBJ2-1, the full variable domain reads DTGVSQNPRHKITKRGQNVTFRCDPISEHNRLYWYRQTLGQGPEFLTYFQNEAQLEKSRLLSDRFSAERPKGSFSTLEIQRTEQGDSAMYLCASSSGSNWGEQFFGPGTRLTVL.